A selection of T cell receptor beta chains follows, all from one sample in a study of beta chain features in type 1 diabetes. Data came from immunoSEQ multiplex PCR; TCRdb stores just in-frame clones and leaves some out. The sample holds a few hundred thousand clones, 10% to 15% seen once. The specimen was naive CD4+ T cells from blood. Receptors originate from a man younger than 35 in good health. CDR3s include the opening cysteine and the closing phenylalanine or tryptophan. D genes are given only for firm matches. Clone size is not always given. Where it is, it says once, few, many or a class for expanded clones.

v_gene	d_gene	abundance	j_gene	CDR3aa	CDR3nt
TRBV7-3	-	-	TRBJ2-2	CASSIGSSGELFF	TGTGCCAGCAGCATCGGGAGTTCCGGGGAGCTGTTTTTT
TRBV29-1	TRBD2	-	TRBJ2-3	CSVSLAREDTQYF	TGCAGCGTCTCACTAGCGAGAGAAGATACGCAGTATTTT
TRBV28	TRBD1	few	TRBJ1-5	CASRGTGGSQPQHF	TGTGCCAGCAGGGGGACAGGGGGATCTCAGCCCCAGCATTTT
TRBV4-2	TRBD2	few	TRBJ2-5	CASSQEGASGMGTQYF	TGTGCCAGCAGCCAAGAAGGCGCTAGCGGGATGGGGACCCAGTACTTC
TRBV20-1	-	few	TRBJ2-7	CSAPVAYEQYF	TGCAGTGCTCCAGTCGCCTACGAGCAGTACTTC
TRBV7-9	TRBD1	-	TRBJ2-7	CASSRTGSQHEQYF	TGTGCCAGCAGCCGGACAGGGTCTCAGCACGAGCAGTACTTC
TRBV5-1	-	-	TRBJ2-3	CASSLAGQMADTQYF	TGCGCCAGCAGCTTGGCTGGACAGATGGCAGATACGCAGTATTTT
TRBV9	TRBD2	few	TRBJ2-5	CASSPRTSGRYRETQYF	TGTGCCAGCAGCCCCCGGACTAGCGGGAGATATCGGGAGACCCAGTACTTC
TRBV7-2	TRBD2	-	TRBJ2-1	CASSLQTSSHNEQFF	TGTGCCAGCAGCCTACAGACTAGCTCCCACAATGAGCAGTTCTTC
TRBV2	-	few	TRBJ1-5	CASSDSGGRAQPQHF	TGTGCCAGCAGTGACTCGGGGGGTAGGGCTCAGCCCCAGCATTTT
TRBV30	TRBD1	once	TRBJ1-1	CAWSVYRGDAFF	TGTGCCTGGAGTGTTTACAGGGGGGACGCTTTCTTT
TRBV9	-	few	TRBJ2-7	CASSVDLGAREQYF	TGTGCCAGCAGCGTAGATCTGGGGGCGAGGGAGCAGTACTTC
TRBV29-1	-	few	TRBJ1-1	CSVGRQNTEAFF	TGCAGCGTAGGGAGACAGAACACTGAAGCTTTCTTT